This T cell receptor (beta chain) came from a study of blood T cell repertoires in COVID-19. Study in general: From the United States, Italy and Spain came samples of acute and convalescent COVID-19.

CDR3 length equals 13 residues. The germline V gene has CDR1 SGHNT and CDR2 YYREEE (reference sequence). With 4 bases clipped from V and 5 bases from J, the junction kept 3 bases outside the gene matches. Here immunoSEQ multiplex PCR was the method, and the copy in TCRdb shows in-frame clones only, minus some. The sample shows approximately 500,000 clones, about 89% of them seen only once. This clone occurred a few times. Material: peripheral blood. This rearrangement joins TRBV5-4 to TRBJ1-5; 7 bases are shared with TRBD1. This sequence was found in a woman aged 45-60 years with COVID-19, enrolled during active disease. Here the CDR3 DNA reads TGTGCCAGCAGCAAACAGGGGTATCAGCCCCAGCATTTT. It encodes CASSKQGYQPQHF.